This T cell receptor (beta chain) was documented in a study of blood T cells in healthy people across ages. The second PCR ran roughly 6 to 11 cycles with a sample-barcoded 5' primer and J-beta primers. A template-switch adaptor containing 12 random nucleotides labeled each cDNA molecule. TCRdb redid the calling of the 5' RACE reads with MiXCR, one entry per CDR3 protein. The table records about 930,000 distinct CDR3 sequences, under 35% of them present only once. Whole-study results and caveats: In long-lived donors, naive CD4+ cell counts and diversity exceeded those of aged donors. The study found TCR beta diversity correlated strongly with naive T cell percentage.

This clonotype was recorded at least ten times. Its cognate antigen is unknown. Trimming removed 2 bases from V and 0 bases from J, with 6 bases in between. The CDR3 covers 14 residues. Germline-derived CDR1 and CDR2 are SGHTA and FQGTGA. This sample was also put to use in a study of T cells of mothers and their children. According to that study: Reads recorded for TCR beta CDR3 numbered over 9.5 million per mother and several million per child.

What was sequenced was blood. This chain links TRBV7-3 with TRBJ2-3; D is undetermined. This sequence was found in a woman aged 40-49 years in good health. The CDR3 DNA reads as TGTGCCAGCAGCTTACTGGGTAGCACAGATACGCAGTATTTT. It encodes CASSLLGSTDTQYF.